These T cell receptor beta chains were read from a single sample in a study of PD-1 blockade in classical Hodgkin lymphoma. This table comes from immunoSEQ multiplex PCR, and its TCRdb copy is limited to in-frame clones, with some not included. Among around 25,000 clones listed, roughly 76% were seen once. Sequenced here: CD4+ T cells from blood, sampled before the fourth cycle of nivolumab. These receptors all come from a human donor with classical Hodgkin lymphoma. CDR3s include the opening cysteine and the closing phenylalanine or tryptophan. A D gene is named only where the DNA matches it firmly. Only part of the rows carry a size: once, few, many, or a class if the clone is expanded.

J: TRBJ1-2; size: -; D: -; V: TRBV9; DNA: TGTGCCAGCAGCCCAGATGGGGGAATGTATGGCTACACCTTC; CDR3: CASSPDGGMYGYTF
J: TRBJ2-5; size: -; D: -; V: TRBV5-1; DNA: TGCGCCAGCAGCTTAGGGTGGCAGGGAGGAGAGACCCAGTACTTC; CDR3: CASSLGWQGGETQYF
J: TRBJ1-5; size: -; D: -; V: TRBV4-3; DNA: TGCGCCAGCAGCCAAGGTCAGGGAGGCAATCAGCCCCAGCATTTT; CDR3: CASSQGQGGNQPQHF
J: TRBJ1-2; size: -; D: -; V: TRBV5-4; DNA: TGTGCCAGCAGCTTAGAACAGGTGGGCTATGGCTACACCTTC; CDR3: CASSLEQVGYGYTF
J: TRBJ1-1; size: -; D: -; V: TRBV11-2; DNA: TGTGCCAGCAGCTCCCAGCCAGGGAACACTGAAGCTTTCTTT; CDR3: CASSSQPGNTEAFF
J: TRBJ1-2; size: -; D: -; V: TRBV6-5; DNA: TGTGCCAGCAGTTCTACCCATTCTAACTATGGCTACACCTTC; CDR3: CASSSTHSNYGYTF
J: TRBJ1-1; size: few; D: -; V: TRBV30; DNA: TGTGCCTGGAGTGGGGCGGCTAACACTGAAGCTTTCTTT; CDR3: CAWSGAANTEAFF
J: TRBJ2-7; size: -; D: -; V: TRBV7-9; DNA: TGTGCCAGCAGCCGGGACCACCTCTACGAGCAGTACTTC; CDR3: CASSRDHLYEQYF
J: TRBJ2-5; size: few; D: -; V: TRBV5-1; DNA: TGCGCCAGCAGCGCGGGACAGAGTATCCAAGAGACCCAGTACTTC; CDR3: CASSAGQSIQETQYF
J: TRBJ1-2; size: -; D: -; V: TRBV5-1; DNA: TGCGCCAGCAGCTTCCAGATCTCCGGCGGACGTGATTTCTATGGCTACACCTTC; CDR3: CASSFQISGGRDFYGYTF
J: TRBJ2-7; size: -; D: -; V: TRBV21-1; DNA: TGTGCCAGCAGCAAAAGGGGACAGGGTGAGAGCGCCTACGAGCAGTACTTC; CDR3: CASSKRGQGESAYEQYF
J: TRBJ2-7; size: -; D: -; V: TRBV5-1; DNA: TGCGCCAGCAGCTTCCAGGGTTCCGGCGAGCAGTACTTC; CDR3: CASSFQGSGEQYF
J: TRBJ1-2; size: -; D: -; V: TRBV9; DNA: TGTGCCAGCAGCGTAGCGGATTCCTATGGCTACACCTTC; CDR3: CASSVADSYGYTF
J: TRBJ1-5; size: -; D: -; V: TRBV2; DNA: TGTGCCAGCAGTGAATTTACAGGGAATCAGCCCCAGCATTTT; CDR3: CASSEFTGNQPQHF
J: TRBJ1-4; size: -; D: -; V: TRBV5-3; DNA: TGTGCCAGAAGCTTGGGTGAAAAACTGTTTTTT; CDR3: CARSLGEKLFF
J: TRBJ1-1; size: -; D: -; V: TRBV30; DNA: TGTGCCTGGACACGCAGGGCAGCAATGAACACTGAAGCTTTCTTT; CDR3: CAWTRRAAMNTEAFF
J: TRBJ1-6; size: -; D: TRBD1; V: TRBV7-2; DNA: TGTGCCAGCAGCGGATGGACAGGGGCTGGTTCACCCCTCCACTTT; CDR3: CASSGWTGAGSPLHF
J: TRBJ2-5; size: -; D: TRBD1; V: TRBV5-1; DNA: TGCGCCAGCAGTTCAGGACAGGGCCCACAAGAGACCCAGTACTTC; CDR3: CASSSGQGPQETQYF
J: TRBJ2-3; size: -; D: TRBD2; V: TRBV7-7; DNA: TGTGCCAGCAGCTTAGGCGGGGGGGCCGCAGATACGCAGTATTTT; CDR3: CASSLGGGAADTQYF
J: TRBJ1-1; size: -; D: -; V: TRBV27; DNA: TGTGCCAGCAGTTTACAGGAGACGAACACTGAAGCTTTCTTT; CDR3: CASSLQETNTEAFF